The clone carrying this T cell receptor beta chain was seen more than once but under ten times. Its antigen is not identified. The source of the sample is a study of identical twins. Study-wide findings and caveats: Memory repertoires showed no such pattern, whereas abundant cord blood beta clonotypes carried fewer insertions.

TCRdb reprocessed the 5' RACE reads via MiXCR and lists one record per CDR3 protein. This table holds hundreds of thousands of distinct CDR3 sequences, 15% to 20% found once. Germline V gene lookup returns CDR1 MNHNS and CDR2 SASEGT. This CDR3 is built from 14 residues. V lost 6 bases and J lost 5; bases outside the gene matches: 6. The sample was also reused in another study, on T cells expressing NK-cell markers.

The clonotype originates from a woman under 30 in good health. This rearrangement joins TRBV6-1 to TRBJ2-1; 8 bases fit TRBD1. Sequences were obtained from PBMCs. The chain's CDR3 is CASSPDRVNNEQFF. CDR3 sequence (DNA): TGTGCCAGCAGCCCGGACAGGGTCAACAATGAGCAGTTCTTC.